This is a list of T cell receptor beta chains from one sample in a study of identical twins. A single record per CDR3 protein comes from TCRdb applying MiXCR to the 5' RACE reads. Of roughly 350,000 distinct CDR3 sequences in the sample, roughly 10% were seen once. The sequenced sample consisted of naive T cells sorted from blood. Receptor source: a woman between 45 and 65 years old in good health. Both conserved end residues are part of each CDR3. The D gene is left open where the match is weak. Rows may omit the clone size; those that give it use once, few, many or a size class.

d_call	v_call	j_call	clone_size	cdr3_aa	cdr3_nt
-	TRBV7-8	TRBJ1-4	many	CASSPREGLNEKLFF	TGTGCCAGCAGTCCCCGGGAGGGGCTTAATGAAAAACTGTTTTTT
-	TRBV5-1	TRBJ1-1	few	CASSFSPANTEAFF	TGCGCCAGCAGCTTTTCTCCGGCTAACACTGAAGCTTTCTTT
-	TRBV7-2	TRBJ2-1	-	CASSLSATERSTEQFF	TGTGCCAGCAGCTTATCCGCGACTGAGCGGAGTACCGAGCAGTTCTTC
-	TRBV7-8	TRBJ2-1	few	CASSLDSRDEQFF	TGTGCCAGCAGCTTAGACAGTAGGGATGAGCAGTTCTTC
-	TRBV5-1	TRBJ2-3	-	CASSLAGNSDTQYF	TGCGCCAGCAGCCTGGCAGGGAATTCAGATACGCAGTATTTT
-	TRBV3-1	TRBJ1-1	-	CASSQGQGRLNTEAFF	TGTGCCAGCAGCCAAGGCCAGGGACGGTTGAACACTGAAGCTTTCTTT
TRBD2	TRBV7-3	TRBJ2-1	few	CASSFRLAGVAEQFF	TGTGCCAGCAGCTTCCGGCTAGCGGGAGTTGCTGAGCAGTTCTTC
-	TRBV15	TRBJ2-2	few	CATSRDPSSRSTGELFF	TGTGCCACCAGCAGAGATCCGTCCAGTCGGAGCACCGGGGAGCTGTTTTTT
-	TRBV23-1	TRBJ2-2	-	CAGAWGRGYTGELFF	TGCGCCGGAGCCTGGGGCAGGGGCTACACCGGGGAGCTGTTTTTT
-	TRBV11-3	TRBJ2-1	-	CASSSRSLSYNEQFF	TGTGCCAGCAGCTCCCGGTCTCTTAGCTACAATGAGCAGTTCTTC
TRBD2	TRBV12-3/TRBV12-4	TRBJ2-2	few	CASIQGLAGDGSWELFF	TGTGCCAGCATCCAGGGACTAGCGGGAGATGGATCCTGGGAGCTGTTTTTT
TRBD2	TRBV4-1	TRBJ2-7	-	CASSQLPGLAGYEQYF	TGCGCCAGCAGCCAGCTTCCGGGACTAGCGGGGTACGAGCAGTACTTC
-	TRBV7-8	TRBJ2-7	-	CASSLWGGGSSYEQYF	TGTGCCAGCAGCTTATGGGGGGGCGGGAGCTCCTACGAGCAGTACTTC
-	TRBV27	TRBJ2-7	-	CASIKGRGPPYEQYF	TGTGCCAGCATTAAAGGACGTGGACCGCCCTACGAGCAGTACTTC
-	TRBV12-3/TRBV12-4	TRBJ1-1	few	CASSSGSMTTEAFF	TGTGCCAGCAGTAGCGGCAGTATGACCACTGAAGCTTTCTTT
TRBD2	TRBV5-6	TRBJ2-5	few	CASSSPRTSGVKKETQYF	TGTGCCAGCAGCTCTCCTAGGACTAGCGGGGTAAAGAAAGAGACCCAGTACTTC
-	TRBV5-5	TRBJ2-2	-	CASSLDLWGAGEQFF	TGTGCCAGCAGCTTGGACTTGTGGGGGGCCGGGGAGCAGTTTTTT
-	TRBV6-6	TRBJ1-1	few	CSAGGPEAFF	TGTTCAGCTGGCGGCCCGGAGGCTTTCTTT
-	TRBV12-3/TRBV12-4	TRBJ2-2	-	CASSRNPTGVHGELFF	TGTGCCAGCAGTCGAAACCCGACGGGAGTCCACGGGGAGCTGTTTTTT
-	TRBV12-3/TRBV12-4	TRBJ2-7	few	CASTRWARNEQYF	TGTGCCAGCACAAGGTGGGCTAGGAACGAGCAGTACTTC
TRBD2	TRBV7-2	TRBJ2-1	-	CASRPGGGNEQFF	TGTGCCAGCAGGCCGGGGGGTGGCAATGAGCAGTTCTTC
TRBD1	TRBV2	TRBJ2-6	-	CASRDRGHAGANVLTF	TGTGCCAGCCGGGACAGGGGACATGCTGGGGCCAACGTCCTGACTTTC
-	TRBV10-3	TRBJ1-1	-	CAIKGQNTEAFF	TGTGCCATCAAGGGACAAAACACTGAAGCTTTCTTT
-	TRBV5-1	TRBJ2-3	few	CASSNDTSSTDTQYF	TGCGCCAGCAGCAATGACACCTCTAGCACAGATACGCAGTATTTT
TRBD2	TRBV24-1	TRBJ2-3	-	CATSLAGDRNTQYF	TGTGCCACCAGTCTCGCGGGAGATCGGAATACGCAGTATTTT
-	TRBV4-1	TRBJ2-1	few	CASSHQGRQGPYNEQFF	TGCGCCAGCAGCCATCAGGGAAGGCAGGGCCCCTACAATGAGCAGTTCTTC
TRBD1	TRBV4-1	TRBJ2-6	few	CASSQDRGQGISGANVLTF	TGCGCCAGCAGCCAAGATAGGGGACAGGGGATCTCTGGGGCCAACGTCCTGACTTTC
TRBD2	TRBV29-1	TRBJ2-1	-	CSVGSSGSNEQFF	TGCAGCGTTGGTTCTAGCGGGTCTAATGAGCAGTTCTTC
TRBD2	TRBV24-1	TRBJ2-2	-	CATSDLSGGGGELFF	TGTGCCACCAGTGATTTATCGGGAGGCGGCGGGGAGCTGTTTTTT
-	TRBV29-1	TRBJ2-7	many	CSVDWGYEQYF	TGCAGCGTTGATTGGGGGTACGAGCAGTACTTC
TRBD1	TRBV6-1	TRBJ2-7	few	CASSADRGSSYEQYF	TGTGCCAGCAGCGCAGACAGGGGGAGCTCCTACGAGCAGTACTTC
-	TRBV11-3	TRBJ2-3	-	CASNKGGSVDTQYF	TGTGCCAGCAACAAGGGGGGGAGTGTAGATACGCAGTATTTT
-	TRBV6-5	TRBJ2-7	many	CASSYGDEQYF	TGTGCCAGCAGTTACGGGGACGAGCAGTACTTC
-	TRBV24-1	TRBJ2-1	many	CATSDPARDEQFF	TGTGCCACCAGTGACCCGGCACGGGACGAGCAGTTCTTC
TRBD1	TRBV19	TRBJ2-5	-	CASSRGTDLQETQYF	TGTGCCAGTAGTAGAGGGACAGACCTCCAAGAGACCCAGTACTTC
TRBD1	TRBV10-3	TRBJ2-5	many	CASGTGGRQETQYF	TGTGCCAGTGGGACAGGGGGCCGCCAAGAGACCCAGTACTTC